Presented here are 9 T cell receptor beta chains from one specimen sequenced in a study of a mutant IDH1 vaccine in newly diagnosed glioma. Profiling relied on immunoSEQ multiplex PCR, and the TCRdb table lists in-frame clones only, not all of them. The sample yields some 48,000 clones, 65% to 80% seen once. The time point is: week 35, safety follow-up. Vaccinated patients received 300 ug of mutant IDH1 20-mer peptide per dose, with topical imiquimod. These receptors' targets are unknown. Sequencing was performed on PBMCs, taken from a glioma patient whose treatment included an IDH1 peptide vaccine. These receptors were taken from a man aged 40-55 years with glioma.

This sequence joins TRBV6-5 and TRBJ1-1; D is undetermined. The V gene lost 6 bases and the J gene lost 1 base, with 9 bases spanning the gap. CDR3 length: 13 amino acids. Germline V gene lookup returns CDR1 MNHEY and CDR2 SVGAGI. The CDR3 reads CASRDNRNTEAFF. CDR3 bases: TGTGCCAGCAGGGATAATAGGAACACTGAAGCTTTCTTT.

The CDR3 loop is CASSLEGDSPLHF. The CDR3 nucleotides are TGTGCCAGCAGCTTAGAGGGGGATTCACCCCTCCACTTT. The chain has TRBV7-8 and TRBJ1-6; a weak D match, TRBD1 (6 bases). With 1 base removed from V and 8 bases from J, the gap between germline ends came to 6 bases. Germline CDR1 and CDR2: SGHVS and FQNEAQ. This CDR3 is built from 13 residues. Full variable domain (missing parts from reference TRBV7-8 and TRBJ1-6): GAGVSQSPRYKVAKRGQDVALRCDPISGHVSLFWYQQALGQGPEFLTYFQNEAQLDKSGLPSDRFFAERPEGSVSTLKIQRTQQEDSAVYLCASSLEGDSPLHFGNGTRLTVT.

The chain recombines TRBV30 with TRBJ2-5; 8 nucleotides match TRBD1. Per the germline V gene, CDR1 is GTSNPN and CDR2 is SVGIG (reference sequence). V was pared by 0 bases and J by 2 bases, with 11 bases of the junction left unmatched. CDR3 length: 17 amino acids. CDR3 sequence: CAWSVRGRTGRQETQYF. The CDR3 bases are TGTGCCTGGAGTGTACGGGGGAGGACAGGGCGGCAAGAGACCCAGTACTTC.

The chain has TRBV27 and TRBJ2-7, with 12 bases aligning to TRBD1. The V gene's germline CDR1 is MNHEY and CDR2 SMNVEV (reference sequence). The trim removed 5 bases at V and 7 bases at J, leaving 9 bases unmatched. The CDR3 loop spans 15 amino acids. CDR3 sequence reads: CASSPGTGGAGEQYF. CDR3 DNA: TGTGCCAGCAGTCCGGGGACAGGGGGCGCGGGGGAGCAGTACTTC.

This clone occurred once. The CDR3 coding sequence is TGTGCCAGCTCGGATCTAGCGGGGGGAACCTACGAGCAGTACTTC. Protein sequence: CASSDLAGGTYEQYF. The V gene is TRBV18, the J gene TRBJ2-7; 11 bases line up with TRBD2. The junction had 6 bases not matched to a gene; V was cut back by 6 bases and J by 2 bases. The CDR3 length is 15 residues. The V gene's germline CDR1 is KGHSH and CDR2 LQKENI.

This clone appeared a few times. This chain links TRBV7-8 with TRBJ2-7, with 7 bases identical to TRBD1. This CDR3 has 14 residues. Per the germline V gene, CDR1 is SGHVS and CDR2 is FQNEAQ. Unmatched junction bases numbered 5, after V lost 5 bases and J lost 1 base. CDR3 sequence: CASSPRTGSYEQYF. The CDR3 DNA follows: TGTGCCAGCAGCCCACGGACAGGTTCCTACGAGCAGTACTTC.

The chain is built from TRBV5-4 and TRBJ1-4; D gene ambiguous. Per germline, CDR1 SGHNT and CDR2 YYREEE (reference sequence). CDR3 length: 16 residues. Trimming removed 4 bases at V and 7 bases at J, with 20 bases between. CDR3 sequence: CASSPAGPRTAEKLFF. The CDR3 nucleotides read TGTGCCAGCAGCCCCGCCGGGCCTAGAACGGCTGAAAAACTGTTTTTT.

V usage is TRBV6-1 and J usage is TRBJ1-1; D remains ambiguous. Trimming shortened V by 4 bases and J by 11 bases, and 14 bases separated the two germline ends. Germline-derived CDR1 and CDR2 are MNHNS and SASEGT. The CDR3 length is 12 residues. CDR3 nucleotides: TGTGCCAGCAGTGTGGAGCGCGGAGGGGCTTTCTTT. This sequence encodes CASSVERGGAFF.

CDR3 sequence: CASSLYGGWGKETQYF. In DNA form, the CDR3 reads TGTGCCAGCAGCTTATATGGGGGATGGGGGAAAGAGACCCAGTACTTC. The chain couples TRBV7-2 to TRBJ2-5; perhaps D is TRBD1 or TRBD2 (5 bases each). Germline V gene data show CDR1 as SGHTA and CDR2 as FQGNSA. V was shortened by 2 bases and J by 3 bases, with 16 bases between the two germline ends. The length of the CDR3 is 16 residues.